The following is a T cell receptor beta chain sequence with its context. This clone was detected a few times. Its antigen specificity is not known. No base quality values were provided; no much bigger clone lies one nucleotide off. The record originates from a study of blood T cell repertoires in COVID-19 (dated by TCRdb to 2020 to 2022). Regarding the complete study: Samples covering the acute and convalescent phases of COVID-19 were provided by collaborators in the United States, Italy and Spain. Sample metadata almost always included a de-identified subject ID, COVID-19 status, age in years and sex. The samples were drawn from the first 160 participants of the ongoing ImmuneRACE study and from over 950 subjects provided by 6 global collaborators. HLA class I and class II types, where available, came from metadata supplied by the sample provider rather than from assay-based typing. The material from the prospective study consisted of cDNA or gDNA derived from T cells, B-cell-depleted T cells, or PBMCs. Deeply sampled blood TCRbeta repertoires from subjects exposed to, actively infected with, or recovered from COVID-19 were included in the dataset. The repertoires were released in a freely available public database intended as a resource for research on the immune response to SARS-CoV-2. Overall study results and their limits: The quantity of clinical and demographic metadata differed by source and by participant and was supplied without curation.

Whole blood was collected in K2EDTA tubes by collaborating institutions according to the institutions' own protocols. For TCRbeta analysis, collaborators shipped samples as frozen whole blood, isolated PBMCs, or DNA extracted from either of those sample types. The junction carries 9 bases between V and J, which are trimmed by 5 bases and 5 bases respectively. The CDR3, cysteine through phenylalanine, is 13 amino acids long. The read is trimmed to its CDR3 DNA, 39 bases read in frame from base 1. CDR1 and CDR2 were assigned from the germline V gene (reference sequence) as SEHNR and FQNEAQ. TCRbeta CDR3 regions were amplified from genomic DNA using the immunoSEQ Assay, a bias-controlled multiplex PCR. The original methods were these. Nucleated cell counts per sample were estimated from amplification of reference gene primers within the assay. To quantify the absolute abundance of each unique TCRbeta CDR3 rearrangement, sequence reads were collapsed and filtered. For each sample, productive Simpson clonality was calculated as the square root of Simpson's diversity index across productive rearrangements. This immuneACCESS table, as held by TCRdb, lists in-frame sequences with V and J called but not all clones. Of the missing ones, under half trace to an unresolved V gene in checked studies; the others have no known cause. V, J and clone size are taken as reported in that table, and D and trimming were inferred from the DNA itself. The sample table contains approximately 190,000 clones; only one count was recorded for approximately 81% of them. The ten largest account for roughly 20% of the sample.

The sample was peripheral blood. This TCR was sampled from a human donor in a cohort sampled during active COVID-19. The sequence joins TRBV7-9 to TRBJ2-2; a confident D gene designation cannot be given. The nucleotide sequence reads TGTGCCAGCAGCCGGAGTAGAACCGGGGAGCTGTTTTTT. Its translation reads: CASSRSRTGELFF.